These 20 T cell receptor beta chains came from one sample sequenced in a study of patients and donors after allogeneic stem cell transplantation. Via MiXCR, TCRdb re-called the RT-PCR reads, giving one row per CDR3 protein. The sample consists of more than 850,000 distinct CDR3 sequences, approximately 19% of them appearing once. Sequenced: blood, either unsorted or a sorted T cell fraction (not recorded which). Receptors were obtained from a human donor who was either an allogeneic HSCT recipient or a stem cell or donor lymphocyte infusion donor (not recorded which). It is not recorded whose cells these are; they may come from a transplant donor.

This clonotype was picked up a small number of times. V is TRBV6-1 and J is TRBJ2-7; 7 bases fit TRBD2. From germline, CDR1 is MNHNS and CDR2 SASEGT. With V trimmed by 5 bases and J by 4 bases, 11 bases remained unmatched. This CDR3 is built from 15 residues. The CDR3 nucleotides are TGTGCCAGCAGTCAAACGGGACTAACCCAATACGAGCAGTACTTC. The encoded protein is CASSQTGLTQYEQYF.

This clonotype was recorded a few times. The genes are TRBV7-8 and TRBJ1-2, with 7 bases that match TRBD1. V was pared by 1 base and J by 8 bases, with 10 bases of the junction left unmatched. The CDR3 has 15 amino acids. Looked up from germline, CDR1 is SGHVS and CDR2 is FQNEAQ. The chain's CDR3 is CASSLGDRVTEGYTF. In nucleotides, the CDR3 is TGTGCCAGCAGCTTAGGCGACAGGGTGACGGAGGGCTACACCTTC.

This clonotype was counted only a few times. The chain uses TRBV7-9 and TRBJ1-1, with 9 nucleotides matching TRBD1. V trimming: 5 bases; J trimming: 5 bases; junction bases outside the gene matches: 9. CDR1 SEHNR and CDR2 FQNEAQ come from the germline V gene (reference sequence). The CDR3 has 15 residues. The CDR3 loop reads CASSPPGTGRTEAFF. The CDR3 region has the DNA TGTGCCAGCAGCCCCCCCGGGACAGGGAGGACTGAAGCTTTCTTT.

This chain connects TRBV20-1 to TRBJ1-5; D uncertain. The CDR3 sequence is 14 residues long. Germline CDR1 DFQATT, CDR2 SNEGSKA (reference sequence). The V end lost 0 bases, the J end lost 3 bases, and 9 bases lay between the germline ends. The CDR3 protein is CSARDLGNNQPQHF. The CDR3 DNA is TGCAGTGCTAGAGATTTAGGGAACAATCAGCCCCAGCATTTT.

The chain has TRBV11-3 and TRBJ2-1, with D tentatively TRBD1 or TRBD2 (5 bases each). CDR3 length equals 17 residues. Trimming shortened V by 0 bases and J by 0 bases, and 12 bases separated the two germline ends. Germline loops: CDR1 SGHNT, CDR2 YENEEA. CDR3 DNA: TGTGCCAGCAGCTTAGATCGGTGGGGGAGCTCCTACAATGAGCAGTTCTTC. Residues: CASSLDRWGSSYNEQFF.

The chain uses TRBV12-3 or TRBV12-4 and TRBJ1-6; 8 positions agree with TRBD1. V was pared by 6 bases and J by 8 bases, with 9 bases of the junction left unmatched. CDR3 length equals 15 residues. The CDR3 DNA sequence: TGTGCCAGCAGAGCCCCGACAGGGGAATATTCACCCCTCCACTTT. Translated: CASRAPTGEYSPLHF.

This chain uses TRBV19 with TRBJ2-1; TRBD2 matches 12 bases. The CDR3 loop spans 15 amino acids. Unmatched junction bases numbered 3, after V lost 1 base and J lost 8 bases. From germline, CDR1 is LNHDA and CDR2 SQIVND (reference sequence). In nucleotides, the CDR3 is TGTGCCAGTAGTATAGTGTCTAGCGGGAGGGATGAGCAGTTCTTC. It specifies CASSIVSSGRDEQFF.

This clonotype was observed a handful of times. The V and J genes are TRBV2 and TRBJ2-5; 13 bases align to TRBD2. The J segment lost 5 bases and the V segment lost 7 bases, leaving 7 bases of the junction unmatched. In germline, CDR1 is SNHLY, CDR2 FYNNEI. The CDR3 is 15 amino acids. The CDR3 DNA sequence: TGTGCCAGCACGGGAGAGGGACTAGCGGGGGAGACCCAGTACTTC. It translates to CASTGEGLAGETQYF.

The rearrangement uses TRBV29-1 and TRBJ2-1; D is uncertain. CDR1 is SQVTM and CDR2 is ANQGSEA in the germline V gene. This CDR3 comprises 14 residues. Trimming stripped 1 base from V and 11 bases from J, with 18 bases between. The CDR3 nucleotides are TGCAGCGTTGAAGTCCACCCCGGTTCTAAAAAGCAGTTCTTC. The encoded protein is CSVEVHPGSKKQFF.

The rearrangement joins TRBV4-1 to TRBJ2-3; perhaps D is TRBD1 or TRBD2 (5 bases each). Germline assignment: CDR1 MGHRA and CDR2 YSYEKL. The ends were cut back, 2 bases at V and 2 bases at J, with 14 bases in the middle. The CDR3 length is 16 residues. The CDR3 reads CASSQRALGDTDTQYF. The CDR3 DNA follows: TGCGCCAGCAGCCAAAGGGCTTTGGGGGACACAGATACGCAGTATTTT.

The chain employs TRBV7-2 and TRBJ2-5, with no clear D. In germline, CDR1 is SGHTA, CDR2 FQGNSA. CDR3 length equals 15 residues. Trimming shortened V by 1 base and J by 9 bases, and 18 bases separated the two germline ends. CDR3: CASSLGGSKPGSQYF. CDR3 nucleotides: TGTGCCAGCAGCTTAGGCGGCAGCAAGCCAGGATCCCAGTACTTC.

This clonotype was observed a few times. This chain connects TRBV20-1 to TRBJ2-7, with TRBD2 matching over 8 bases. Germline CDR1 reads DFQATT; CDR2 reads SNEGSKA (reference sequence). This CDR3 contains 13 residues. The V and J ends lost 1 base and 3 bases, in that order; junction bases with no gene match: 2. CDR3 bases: TGCAGTGCTAGAGCGGGAGGGTTCTACGAGCAGTACTTC. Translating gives CSARAGGFYEQYF.

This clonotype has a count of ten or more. CDR3: CASSLARGDEQYF. CDR3 nucleotide sequence: TGCGCCAGCAGCTTGGCCAGGGGGGACGAGCAGTACTTC. This chain joins TRBV5-1 and TRBJ2-7; D perhaps matches TRBD1 (7 bases). CDR1 is SGHRS, CDR2 YFSETQ, per germline. V lost 0 bases and J 5 bases, leaving 9 bases between the germline ends. This CDR3 has 13 amino acids.

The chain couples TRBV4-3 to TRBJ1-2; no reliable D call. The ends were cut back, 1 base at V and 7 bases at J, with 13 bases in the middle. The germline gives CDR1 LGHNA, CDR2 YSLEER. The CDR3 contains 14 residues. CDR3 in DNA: TGCGCCAGCAGCCAAGCGTCCAGGCCGGGTGGCTACACCTTC. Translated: CASSQASRPGGYTF.

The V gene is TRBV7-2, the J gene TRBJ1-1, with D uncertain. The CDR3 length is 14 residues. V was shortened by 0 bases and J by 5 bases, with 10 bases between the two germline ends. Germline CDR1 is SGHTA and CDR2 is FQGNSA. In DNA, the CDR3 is TGTGCCAGCAGCTTAGCAGAAGCGGGGACTGAAGCTTTCTTT. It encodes CASSLAEAGTEAFF. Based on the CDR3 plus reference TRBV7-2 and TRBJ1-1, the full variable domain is GAGVSQSPSNKVTEKGKDVELRCDPISGHTALYWYRQSLGQGLEFLIYFQGNSAPDKSGLPSDRFSAERTGGSVSTLTIQRTQQEDSAVYLCASSLAEAGTEAFFGQGTRLTVV.

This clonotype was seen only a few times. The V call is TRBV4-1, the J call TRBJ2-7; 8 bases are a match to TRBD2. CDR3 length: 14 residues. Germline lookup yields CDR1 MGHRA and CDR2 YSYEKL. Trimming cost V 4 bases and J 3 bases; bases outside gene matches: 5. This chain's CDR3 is CASSPAGVVYEQYF. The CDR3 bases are TGCGCCAGCAGCCCAGCGGGGGTAGTCTACGAGCAGTACTTC.

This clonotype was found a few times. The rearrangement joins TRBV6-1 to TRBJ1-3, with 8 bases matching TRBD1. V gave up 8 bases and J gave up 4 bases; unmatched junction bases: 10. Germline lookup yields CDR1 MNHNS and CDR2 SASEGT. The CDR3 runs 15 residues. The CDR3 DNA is TGTGCCAGCCATTCGACAGGGGTGGCGGGAAACACCATATATTTT. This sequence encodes CASHSTGVAGNTIYF.

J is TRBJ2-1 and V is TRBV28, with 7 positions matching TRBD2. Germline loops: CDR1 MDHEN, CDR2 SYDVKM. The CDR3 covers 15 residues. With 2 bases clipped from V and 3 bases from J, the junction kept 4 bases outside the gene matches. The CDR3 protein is CASSLTGGLYNEQFF. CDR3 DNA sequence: TGTGCCAGCAGTTTAACGGGAGGCCTCTACAATGAGCAGTTCTTC.

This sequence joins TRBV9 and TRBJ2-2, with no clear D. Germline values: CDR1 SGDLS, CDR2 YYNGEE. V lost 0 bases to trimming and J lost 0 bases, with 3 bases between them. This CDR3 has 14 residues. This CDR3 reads CASSVVSNTGELFF. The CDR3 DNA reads TGTGCCAGCAGCGTAGTGTCGAACACCGGGGAGCTGTTTTTT.

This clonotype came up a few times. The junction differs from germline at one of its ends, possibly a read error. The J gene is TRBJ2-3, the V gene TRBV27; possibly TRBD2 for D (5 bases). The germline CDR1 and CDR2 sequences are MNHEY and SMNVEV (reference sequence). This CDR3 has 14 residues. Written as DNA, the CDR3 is TGTGCCAGCCGTTTTGGGAGAAGCACAGATACGCAGTATTTT. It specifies CASRFGRSTDTQYF.